The T cell receptor (beta chain) under discussion was sequenced for a study of blood T cell repertoires in COVID-19. Participant-reported clinical history was the basis for cohort assignment. Recovered status applied to Cohort 3 donors who had two consecutive negative PCRs. It also applied to those with clearance or with symptom resolution. Germline assignment: CDR1 SGHTA and CDR2 FQGTGA. This CDR3 spans 13 amino acids. Trimming removed 5 bases from V and 5 bases from J; junction bases left unmatched: 3. Per the study methods: Estimation of nucleated cell counts was performed using reference gene primer amplification. Assay used: immunoSEQ multiplex PCR; TCRdb lists only in-frame clones, some missing. V and J calls plus clone size are reproduced from that table; the DNA served to infer D and trimming. The repertoire has about 310,000 clones, about 87% of them found once; the top ten carry 8.9%.

The chain recombines TRBV7-3 with TRBJ2-1; 7 bases are shared with TRBD2. The sample was PBMCs or T cells enriched from blood (not recorded which). The TCR comes from a woman younger than 35 who had recovered from COVID-19. In DNA form, the CDR3 reads TGTGCCAGCAGCGAAACTAGCGACAATGAGCAGTTCTTC. This sequence encodes CASSETSDNEQFF.